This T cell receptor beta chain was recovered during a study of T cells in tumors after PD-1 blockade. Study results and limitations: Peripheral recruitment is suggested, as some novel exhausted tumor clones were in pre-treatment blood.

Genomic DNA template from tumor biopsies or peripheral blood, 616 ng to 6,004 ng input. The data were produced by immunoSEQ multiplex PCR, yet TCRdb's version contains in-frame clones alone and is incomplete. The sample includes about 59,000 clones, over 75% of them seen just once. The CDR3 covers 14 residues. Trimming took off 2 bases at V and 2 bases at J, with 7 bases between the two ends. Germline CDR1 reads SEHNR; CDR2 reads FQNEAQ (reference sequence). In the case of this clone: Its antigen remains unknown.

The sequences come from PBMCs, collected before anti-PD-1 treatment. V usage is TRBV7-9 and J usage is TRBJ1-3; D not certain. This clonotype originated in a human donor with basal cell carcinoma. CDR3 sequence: CASSLLGAGNTIYF. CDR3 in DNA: TGTGCCAGCAGCTTATTAGGAGCTGGAAACACCATATATTTT.